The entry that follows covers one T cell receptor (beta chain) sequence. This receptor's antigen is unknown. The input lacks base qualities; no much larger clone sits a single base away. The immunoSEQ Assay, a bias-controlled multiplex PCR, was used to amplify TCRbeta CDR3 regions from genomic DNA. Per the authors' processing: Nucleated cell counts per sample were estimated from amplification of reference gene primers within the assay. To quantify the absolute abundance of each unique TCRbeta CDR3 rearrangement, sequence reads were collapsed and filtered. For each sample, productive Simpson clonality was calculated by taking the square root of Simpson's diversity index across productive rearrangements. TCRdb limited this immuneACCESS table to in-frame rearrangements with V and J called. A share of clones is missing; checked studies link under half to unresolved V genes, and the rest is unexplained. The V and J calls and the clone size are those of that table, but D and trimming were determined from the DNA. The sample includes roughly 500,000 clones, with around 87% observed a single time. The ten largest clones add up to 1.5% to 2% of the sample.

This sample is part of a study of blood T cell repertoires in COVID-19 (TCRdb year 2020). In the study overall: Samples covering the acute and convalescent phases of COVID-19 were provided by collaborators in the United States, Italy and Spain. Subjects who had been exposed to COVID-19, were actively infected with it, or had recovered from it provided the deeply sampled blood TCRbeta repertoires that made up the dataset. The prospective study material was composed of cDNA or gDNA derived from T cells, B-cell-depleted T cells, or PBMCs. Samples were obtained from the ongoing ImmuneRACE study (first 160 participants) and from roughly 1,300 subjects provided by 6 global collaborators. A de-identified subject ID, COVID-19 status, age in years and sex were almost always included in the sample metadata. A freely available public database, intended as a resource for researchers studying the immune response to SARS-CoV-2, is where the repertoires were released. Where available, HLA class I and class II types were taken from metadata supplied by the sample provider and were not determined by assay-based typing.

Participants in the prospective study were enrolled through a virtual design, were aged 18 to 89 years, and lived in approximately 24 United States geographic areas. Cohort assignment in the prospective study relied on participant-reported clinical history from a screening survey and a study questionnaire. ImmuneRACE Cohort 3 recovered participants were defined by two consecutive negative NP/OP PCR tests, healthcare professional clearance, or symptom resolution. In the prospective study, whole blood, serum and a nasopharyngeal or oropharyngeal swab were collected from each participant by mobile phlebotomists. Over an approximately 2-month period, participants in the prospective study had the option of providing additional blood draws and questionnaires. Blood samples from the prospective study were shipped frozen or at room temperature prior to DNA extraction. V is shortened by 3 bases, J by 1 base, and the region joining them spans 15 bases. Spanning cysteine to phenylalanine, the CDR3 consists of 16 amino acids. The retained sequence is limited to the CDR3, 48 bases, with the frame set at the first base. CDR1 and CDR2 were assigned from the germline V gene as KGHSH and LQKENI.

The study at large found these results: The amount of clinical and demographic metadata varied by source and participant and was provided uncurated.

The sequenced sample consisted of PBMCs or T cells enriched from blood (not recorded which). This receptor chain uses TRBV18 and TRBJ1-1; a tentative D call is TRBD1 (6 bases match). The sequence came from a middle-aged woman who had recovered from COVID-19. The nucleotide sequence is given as TGTGCCAGCTCACCCACTTACAGGGTAGAGAACACTGAAGCTTTCTTT. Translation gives CASSPTYRVENTEAFF.